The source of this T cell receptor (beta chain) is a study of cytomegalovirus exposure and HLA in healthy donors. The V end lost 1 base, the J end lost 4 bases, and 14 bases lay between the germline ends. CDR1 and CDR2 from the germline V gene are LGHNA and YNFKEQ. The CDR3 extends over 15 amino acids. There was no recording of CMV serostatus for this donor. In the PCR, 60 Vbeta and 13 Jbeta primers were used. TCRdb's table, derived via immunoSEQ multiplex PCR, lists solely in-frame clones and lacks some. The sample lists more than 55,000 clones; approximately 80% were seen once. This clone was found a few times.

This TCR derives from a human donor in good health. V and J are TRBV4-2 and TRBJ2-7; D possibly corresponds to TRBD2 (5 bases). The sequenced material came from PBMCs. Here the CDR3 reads CASSQVVGESYEQYF. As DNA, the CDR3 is TGTGCCAGCAGCCAAGTGGTCGGGGAGTCATACGAGCAGTACTTC.